A single sample is the source of the 9 T cell receptor beta chains below, sequenced in a study of blood T cell repertoires in COVID-19. TCRdb keeps only in-frame clones here, not all; method: immunoSEQ multiplex PCR. The data show about 59,000 clones, 91% seen once. The material sequenced was peripheral blood. These receptor sequences come from a human donor in a cohort sampled during active COVID-19.

The chain links TRBV27 to TRBJ2-1; D unclear. The germline CDR1 and CDR2 sequences are MNHEY and SMNVEV (reference sequence). V gave up 0 bases and J gave up 8 bases, with 11 bases separating them. The CDR3 has 14 amino acids. For the CDR3, the DNA is TGTGCCAGCAGTTTATCCTTCCGTTTCGATGAGCAGTTCTTC. Its protein product is CASSLSFRFDEQFF.

This clone appeared a single time. This chain joins TRBV5-8 and TRBJ1-4, with TRBD1 matching 7 bases. Germline CDR1 is SGHTS and CDR2 is YDEGEE. The CDR3 totals 16 residues. V was clipped by 4 bases and J by 8 bases; unmatched bases: 14. The chain's CDR3 is CASSSYPGQIREKLFF. The CDR3 DNA follows: TGTGCCAGCAGCAGCTATCCGGGACAGATTAGGGAAAAACTGTTTTTT.

The chain uses TRBV5-1 and TRBJ2-7; 8 positions agree with TRBD2. Looked up from germline, CDR1 is SGHRS and CDR2 is YFSETQ. The CDR3 has 15 amino acids. V lost 0 bases and J lost 2; bases outside the gene matches: 4. The CDR3 sequence: CASSLGGSGAYEQYF. In DNA form, the CDR3 reads TGCGCCAGCAGCTTGGGGGGTAGCGGGGCCTACGAGCAGTACTTC.

The rearrangement joins TRBV5-4 to TRBJ1-2; D unresolved. CDR3 length equals 14 residues. Germline CDR1 and CDR2: SGHNT and YYREEE (reference sequence). V lost 2 bases, J lost 3 bases, and 11 bases lay in between. CDR3 sequence (DNA): TGTGCCAGCAGCTTCACGGGAGTGGACTATGGCTACACCTTC. Protein: CASSFTGVDYGYTF.

The chain carries TRBV6-1 and TRBJ2-1; D may be TRBD1 (5 bases). Trimming left V 0 bases short and J 8 bases short, with 11 bases between. Germline-derived CDR1 and CDR2 are MNHNS and SASEGT. The CDR3 totals 14 residues. CDR3 sequence reads: CASSEALPRDEQFF. CDR3 bases: TGTGCCAGCAGTGAAGCGCTGCCCAGGGATGAGCAGTTCTTC.

The chain couples TRBV15 to TRBJ1-5; D may be TRBD1 (6 bases). The V gene lost 0 bases and the J gene lost 4 bases, with 16 bases spanning the gap. Germline V CDR1 and CDR2: LNHNV, YYDKDF (reference sequence). The CDR3 has 17 amino acids. The CDR3 coding sequence is TGTGCCACCAGCAGAGATGGGAGGGGGGACGAAAATCAGCCCCAGCATTTT. Protein: CATSRDGRGDENQPQHF. Drawing the rest from reference TRBV15 and TRBJ1-5, the complete variable domain is DAMVIQNPRYQVTQFGKPVTLSCSQTLNHNVMYWYQQKSSQAPKLLFHYYDKDFNNEADTPDNFQSRRPNTSFCFLDIRSPGLGDTAMYLCATSRDGRGDENQPQHFGDGTRLSIL.

The chain employs TRBV4-1 and TRBJ1-1; the D is unclear. Germline loops: CDR1 MGHRA, CDR2 YSYEKL. V gave up 4 bases and J gave up 2 bases, with 14 bases separating them. This CDR3 has 15 residues. CDR3 loop: CASSPGGRRNTEAFF. In DNA form, the CDR3 reads TGCGCCAGCAGCCCCGGAGGGAGGCGAAACACTGAAGCTTTCTTT.

This chain joins TRBV10-3 and TRBJ2-5, with a possible D match to TRBD2 (6 bases). Germline V gene sequence: CDR1 ENHRY, CDR2 SYGVKD. Trimming stripped 0 bases from V and 4 bases from J, with 12 bases between. The CDR3 has 15 residues. The CDR3 here is CAISESSFGGETQYF. The CDR3 DNA reads TGTGCCATCAGTGAGTCGAGCTTCGGGGGAGAGACCCAGTACTTC.

V is TRBV24-1 and J is TRBJ2-1; D perhaps matches TRBD2 (6 bases). The CDR3 is 11 residues long. V lost 7 bases, J lost 10 bases, and 10 bases lay in between. Germline CDR1 reads KGHDR; CDR2 reads SFDVKD. The CDR3 loop is CATSRGGEQFF. CDR3 DNA sequence: TGTGCCACCAGCCGAGGAGGGGAGCAGTTCTTC.